Listed below are T cell receptor beta chains from one sample, sequenced in a study of shared clonotypes between healthy human individuals. TCRdb's table, derived via immunoSEQ multiplex PCR, lists solely in-frame clones and lacks some. This table has about 690,000 clones, less than 95% appearing once. Material: memory CD8+ T cells from PBMCs. The receptor set was obtained from a man aged 18 to 30 in good health. Some clones in this sample may be carry-over from other donors' samples. CDR3s include the opening cysteine and the closing phenylalanine or tryptophan. Each record gives: D gene, clone size, J gene, V gene, CDR3 protein, CDR3 DNA. The D gene is left open where the match is weak. Only part of the rows carry a size: once, few, many, or a class if the clone is expanded.

.,.,TRBJ1-1,TRBV2,CASSEGLRTPVGEAFF,TGTGCCAGCAGTGAAGGACTTCGGACACCGGTAGGAGAAGCTTTCTTT
.,.,TRBJ2-2,TRBV7-9,CASSSVLGLNGELFF,TGTGCCAGCAGCTCTGTGTTGGGGCTCAACGGGGAGCTGTTTTTT
TRBD1,.,TRBJ1-4,TRBV6-1,CASSDERDRVRKEKLFF,TGTGCCAGCAGTGATGAACGGGACAGGGTTCGTAAGGAAAAACTGTTTTTT
TRBD1,.,TRBJ1-5,TRBV27,CASSFRDRSNQPQHF,TGTGCCAGCAGTTTCAGGGACAGGAGCAATCAGCCCCAGCATTTT
.,.,TRBJ2-1,TRBV9,CASSVFFGSGYNEQFF,TGTGCCAGCAGCGTCTTCTTCGGGAGTGGGTACAATGAGCAGTTCTTC
.,.,TRBJ1-6,TRBV15,CATSTSVYSPLHF,TGTGCCACCAGCACTTCGGTTTATTCACCCCTCCACTTT
.,.,TRBJ2-7,TRBV19,CASSILVTSYEQYF,TGTGCCAGTAGTATTCTTGTGACCTCCTACGAGCAGTACTTC
.,.,TRBJ2-3,TRBV27,CASSSKLDTQYF,TGTGCCAGCAGCTCAAAGCTAGATACGCAGTATTTT
.,once,TRBJ2-3,TRBV9,CASSITSTDTQYF,TGTGCCAGCAGCATTACTAGCACAGATACGCAGTATTTT
TRBD1,.,TRBJ2-7,TRBV28,CASSTRQGTDGYEQYF,TGTGCCAGCAGTACCAGACAGGGCACCGATGGGTACGAGCAGTACTTC
TRBD1,.,TRBJ2-5,TRBV5-4,CASSTYRGQETQYF,TGTGCCAGCAGCACTTACAGGGGCCAAGAGACCCAGTACTTC
.,.,TRBJ2-7,TRBV28,CASSLRTYEQYF,TGTGCCAGCAGTTTAAGAACCTACGAGCAGTACTTC
.,.,TRBJ2-7,TRBV5-5,CASSLLARGYEQYF,TGTGCCAGCAGCTTGCTGGCCAGGGGTTACGAGCAGTACTTC
TRBD1,.,TRBJ2-7,TRBV4-1,CASSQRQGTGGYEQYF,TGCGCCAGCAGCCAGAGACAGGGGACAGGGGGTTACGAGCAGTACTTC
.,.,TRBJ2-1,TRBV7-8,CASSLVLGEINNEQFF,TGTGCCAGCAGCTTAGTTTTGGGGGAAATCAACAATGAGCAGTTCTTC
TRBD1,.,TRBJ1-4,TRBV7-9,CASSLYPWTGTVGEKLFF,TGTGCCAGCAGCTTATATCCTTGGACAGGGACGGTGGGTGAAAAACTGTTTTTT
TRBD2,.,TRBJ2-3,TRBV9,CASSVDHLGLAGATDTQYF,TGTGCCAGCAGCGTAGACCATTTGGGACTAGCGGGAGCCACAGATACGCAGTATTTT
.,.,TRBJ2-1,TRBV5-1,CASSPGPGRNEQFF,TGCGCCAGCAGCCCGGGGCCCGGCCGCAATGAGCAGTTCTTC
.,once,TRBJ2-7,TRBV14,CASSPNNGPRYEQYF,TGTGCCAGCAGCCCGAATAATGGGCCGCGGTATGAGCAGTACTTC
TRBD1,.,TRBJ1-2,TRBV27,CASSFGAGGGGYTF,TGTGCCAGCAGTTTTGGGGCAGGGGGCGGTGGCTACACCTTC
.,once,TRBJ1-5,TRBV28,CASSQRGGASNQPQHF,TGCGCCAGCAGCCAGCGCGGGGGGGCGAGCAATCAGCCCCAGCATTTT
.,.,TRBJ1-1,TRBV29-1,CSVVKGGGTEAFF,TGCAGCGTTGTCAAGGGGGGCGGAACTGAAGCTTTCTTT
.,.,TRBJ2-7,TRBV29-1,CSVAAASSGYEQYF,TGCAGCGTTGCGGCGGCGAGTTCTGGATACGAGCAGTACTTC
.,.,TRBJ2-1,TRBV7-3,CASSFVRGSYNEQFF,TGTGCCAGCAGCTTCGTCCGGGGGAGCTACAATGAGCAGTTCTTC
.,.,TRBJ2-1,TRBV28,CASSFPPGSSYNEQFF,TGTGCCAGCAGTTTCCCTCCCGGGAGCTCCTACAATGAGCAGTTCTTC
.,.,TRBJ1-5,TRBV15,CATRSGMNQPQHF,TGTGCCACCAGGAGTGGGATGAATCAGCCCCAGCATTTT
TRBD2,.,TRBJ2-7,TRBV27,CASRTGGGGHSLYYEQYF,TGTGCCAGCCGGACCGGGGGGGGTGGTCACTCCTTATACTACGAGCAGTACTTC
.,.,TRBJ2-7,TRBV9,CASSVHQTYEQYF,TGTGCCAGCAGCGTACACCAGACCTACGAGCAGTACTTC
.,.,TRBJ2-3,TRBV2,CASRERASTDTQYF,TGTGCCAGCAGGGAGCGGGCGAGCACAGATACGCAGTATTTT
.,.,TRBJ2-2,TRBV7-3,CASSSPQGAGRAGELFF,TGTGCCAGCAGCTCCCCCCAGGGCGCAGGCAGGGCCGGGGAGCTGTTTTTT
.,.,TRBJ1-5,TRBV4-1,CASSQGPTTPGSNQPQHF,TGCGCCAGCAGCCAAGGGCCTACAACCCCTGGTAGCAATCAGCCCCAGCATTTT
.,.,TRBJ2-1,TRBV10-3,CAISDPAKVRYNEQFF,TGTGCCATCAGTGACCCGGCCAAGGTTCGCTACAATGAGCAGTTCTTC
TRBD2,.,TRBJ2-7,TRBV27,CASSLLRTSGIHYEQYF,TGTGCCAGCAGTCTACTCCGGACTAGCGGGATTCACTACGAGCAGTACTTC
TRBD1,.,TRBJ1-2,TRBV6-5,CASRVDRGGGYTF,TGTGCCAGCAGGGTAGACAGGGGGGGTGGCTACACCTTC
.,.,TRBJ2-7,TRBV2,CASRRRGVYEQYF,TGTGCCAGCAGACGCCGGGGAGTTTACGAGCAGTACTTC
TRBD1,.,TRBJ1-5,TRBV12-5,CASGLPYRTGGRSAQHF,TGTGCTAGTGGTTTGCCCTACAGGACAGGGGGACGATCAGCCCAGCATTTT
TRBD2,.,TRBJ2-1,TRBV27,CASSQVVRTSDEQFF,TGTGCCAGCAGTCAGGTGGTTAGGACTAGCGATGAGCAGTTCTTC
.,.,TRBJ2-7,TRBV19,CASSISPRGNEQYF,TGTGCCAGTAGTATTAGCCCCAGGGGCAACGAGCAGTACTTC
.,few,TRBJ2-1,TRBV6-1,CASSEWGSGNEQFF,TGTGCCAGCAGTGAATGGGGGAGTGGCAATGAGCAGTTCTTC
.,.,TRBJ1-3,TRBV9,CASSLNGGNTIYF,TGTGCCAGCAGCCTAAACGGGGGGAACACCATATATTTT
.,.,TRBJ2-7,TRBV21-1,CASSPGPRGRSYEQYF,TGTGCCAGCAGCCCTGGGCCAAGGGGGCGATCCTACGAGCAGTACTTC
.,few,TRBJ2-3,TRBV4-1,CASVHRVGADTQYF,TGCGCCAGCGTACACAGGGTCGGAGCAGATACGCAGTATTTT
.,.,TRBJ1-5,TRBV23-1,CASTRRPQPQHF,TGCGCCAGCACTCGGAGGCCTCAGCCCCAGCATTTT
.,.,TRBJ1-5,TRBV21-1,CASSPPGPNMSRDSNQPQHF,TGTGCCAGCAGCCCTCCCGGCCCCAACATGTCGCGTGATAGCAATCAGCCCCAGCATTTT
.,.,TRBJ1-1,TRBV5-5,CASSPAGAEAFF,TGTGCCAGCAGCCCCGCGGGGGCTGAAGCTTTCTTT
.,.,TRBJ1-5,TRBV19,CATGRGDDSNQPQHF,TGTGCCACCGGCCGGGGCGACGATAGCAATCAGCCCCAGCATTTT
TRBD1,.,TRBJ2-7,TRBV6-5,CASSTFSGTDDEQYF,TGTGCCAGCAGCACTTTTTCCGGGACAGACGACGAGCAGTACTTC
TRBD2,.,TRBJ2-2,TRBV10-3,CAIRGLAGGPSNTGELFF,TGTGCCATCAGGGGACTAGCGGGAGGGCCGTCAAACACCGGGGAGCTGTTTTTT
.,.,TRBJ2-5,TRBV7-9,CASSIPPGHQETQYF,TGTGCCAGCAGCATACCTCCGGGACATCAAGAGACCCAGTACTTC
TRBD2,once,TRBJ2-3,TRBV7-9,CASSSPRGESTDTQYF,TGTGCCAGCAGCTCACCTCGGGGGGAAAGCACAGATACGCAGTATTTT
TRBD1,.,TRBJ1-2,TRBV4-3,CASSYRGQAPALGYTF,TGCGCCAGCAGCTACCGGGGACAGGCCCCCGCTTTGGGCTACACCTTC
.,.,TRBJ2-7,TRBV4-2,CASSPSGGHEQYF,TGTGCCAGCAGCCCCAGTGGTGGCCACGAGCAGTACTTC